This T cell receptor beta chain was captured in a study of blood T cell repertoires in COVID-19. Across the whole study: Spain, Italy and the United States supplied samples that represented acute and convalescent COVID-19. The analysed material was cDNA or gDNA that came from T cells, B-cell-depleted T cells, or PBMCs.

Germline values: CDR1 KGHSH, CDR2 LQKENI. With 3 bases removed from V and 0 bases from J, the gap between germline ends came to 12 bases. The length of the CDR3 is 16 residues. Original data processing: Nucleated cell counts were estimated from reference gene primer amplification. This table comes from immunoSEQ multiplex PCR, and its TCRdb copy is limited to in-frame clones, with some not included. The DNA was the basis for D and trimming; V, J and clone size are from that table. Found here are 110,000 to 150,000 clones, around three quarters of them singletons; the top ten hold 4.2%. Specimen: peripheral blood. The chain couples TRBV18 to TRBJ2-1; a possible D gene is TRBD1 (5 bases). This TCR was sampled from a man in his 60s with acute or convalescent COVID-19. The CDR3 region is CASSPPQGGSYNEQFF. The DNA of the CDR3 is TGTGCCAGCTCACCGCCCCAGGGCGGCTCCTACAATGAGCAGTTCTTC.